Listed here are 16 T cell receptor beta chains from one sample, sequenced in a study of T cell changes during pregnancy in multiple sclerosis. Repertoires were generated with immunoSEQ multiplex PCR, while TCRdb's copy carries only in-frame clones and drops some. This table holds under 110,000 clones, roughly 92% found once. Sequenced here: peripheral blood, sampled after pregnancy. All receptors derive from a female donor with multiple sclerosis, enrolled in a pregnancy study.

The rearrangement joins TRBV5-6 to TRBJ1-1; tentative D call: TRBD1 (6 bases). CDR1 is SGHDT, CDR2 YYEEEE, per germline. Trimming removed 4 bases from V and 5 bases from J, with 21 bases in between. This CDR3 region has 16 residues. CDR3 nucleotide sequence: TGTGCCAGCAGCGGCCGAAGGACAGAAAGAGGGACTGAAGCTTTCTTT. Translated, it gives CASSGRRTERGTEAFF.

This chain uses TRBV5-1 with TRBJ1-2; maybe TRBD1 (5 bases). This CDR3 spans 14 amino acids. Trimming took off 0 bases at V and 6 bases at J, with 12 bases between the two ends. Germline values: CDR1 SGHRS, CDR2 YFSETQ. The CDR3 loop reads CASSLEVGGHGYTF. CDR3 bases: TGCGCCAGCAGCTTGGAGGTCGGGGGTCATGGCTACACCTTC. The variable domain in full, with the rest retrieved from reference TRBV5-1 and TRBJ1-2, is KAGVTQTPRYLIKTRGQQVTLSCSPISGHRSVSWYQQTPGQGLQFLFEYFSETQRNKGNFPGRFSGRQFSNSRSEMNVSTLELGDSALYLCASSLEVGGHGYTFGSGTRLTVV.

The J gene is TRBJ1-4, the V gene TRBV6-5; D not certain. The V end was cut by 4 bases, the J end by 4 bases, with 16 bases between. The CDR3 runs to 16 residues. Germline CDR1 and CDR2: MNHEY and SVGAGI. This CDR3 is CASSSLIGVYNEKLFF. The CDR3 coding sequence is TGTGCCAGCAGTTCGCTCATCGGGGTTTATAATGAAAAACTGTTTTTT.

The chain links TRBV5-1 to TRBJ2-5, with TRBD2 as a possible D gene (6 bases). CDR1 and CDR2 from the germline V gene are SGHRS and YFSETQ. Trimming shortened V by 0 bases and J by 4 bases, and 10 bases separated the two germline ends. The CDR3 loop spans 14 amino acids. The CDR3 region is CASSLVAGLETQYF. The CDR3, as DNA: TGCGCCAGCAGCTTGGTTGCGGGATTAGAGACCCAGTACTTC.

The V and J genes are TRBV29-1 and TRBJ2-7, with 13 bases aligning to TRBD2. With V trimmed by 6 bases and J by 0 bases, 5 bases remained unmatched. Germline V gene data show CDR1 as SQVTM and CDR2 as ANQGSEA. The CDR3 is made up of 15 amino acids. The CDR3 sequence: CSVAGLAGASYEQYF. In DNA, the CDR3 is TGCAGCGTCGCTGGACTAGCGGGAGCCTCCTACGAGCAGTACTTC.

This chain joins TRBV27 and TRBJ2-3, with 7 positions matching TRBD1. The germline V gene encodes CDR1 MNHEY and CDR2 SMNVEV (reference sequence). This CDR3 is 15 amino acids long. V dropped 5 bases and J dropped 1; count of bases not matched to a gene: 6. DNA of the CDR3: TGTGCCAGCAGTACAACTCAGGGGGGCACAGATACGCAGTATTTT. This sequence encodes CASSTTQGGTDTQYF.

The rearrangement links TRBV5-1 to TRBJ2-1, with TRBD1 identical over 7 bases. The CDR3 runs to 14 residues. V lost 5 bases to trimming and J lost 3 bases; unmatched junction nucleotides: 5. Germline-derived CDR1 and CDR2 are SGHRS and YFSETQ. CDR3 in DNA: TGCGCCAGCAGTACAGGGGATAACTACAATGAGCAGTTCTTC. Its translation: CASSTGDNYNEQFF.

The chain joins TRBV5-1 to TRBJ1-1; 7 bases line up with TRBD1. The CDR3 loop spans 13 amino acids. Germline CDR1 reads SGHRS; CDR2 reads YFSETQ. Losses at the gene ends were 5 bases for V and 1 base for J; bases not matched to a gene: 2. The CDR3 loop is CASRRQGNTEAFF. The DNA for the CDR3 is TGCGCCAGCAGGCGACAGGGGAACACTGAAGCTTTCTTT.

V usage is TRBV4-1 and J usage is TRBJ1-1, with a tentative D call TRBD1 (6 bases). CDR1 is MGHRA, CDR2 YSYEKL, per germline. There are 17 residues in the CDR3. V was shortened by 3 bases and J by 1 base, with 18 bases between the two germline ends. The CDR3 loop is CASSHSDTGTRNTEAFF. The CDR3 bases are TGCGCCAGCAGCCATTCCGATACCGGGACAAGGAACACTGAAGCTTTCTTT.

This chain connects TRBV2 to TRBJ1-6; perhaps TRBD1 as D (6 bases). The CDR3 sequence is 15 residues long. The germline V gene has CDR1 SNHLY and CDR2 FYNNEI. Trimming removed 2 bases at V and 7 bases at J, with 12 bases between. The CDR3 protein is CASSERAGENSPLHF. The CDR3 coding sequence is TGTGCCAGCAGTGAACGGGCAGGGGAGAATTCACCCCTCCACTTT.

The V call is TRBV5-1, the J call TRBJ2-7; 8 bases map to TRBD1. V gave up 1 base and J gave up 2 bases; unmatched junction bases: 2. The CDR3 runs to 14 residues. The germline V gene has CDR1 SGHRS and CDR2 YFSETQ. The CDR3 reads CASSLSGGTYEQYF. CDR3 bases: TGCGCCAGCAGCTTGTCAGGGGGCACCTACGAGCAGTACTTC.

V is TRBV6-1 and J is TRBJ2-7, with a weak D call TRBD1 (6 bases). CDR3 size: 13 residues. V was trimmed by 4 bases and J by 7 bases, leaving 14 bases between them. Germline V gene sequence: CDR1 MNHNS, CDR2 SASEGT. The CDR3 coding sequence is TGTGCCAGCAGTGTCGACAGGCAAGTAGAGCAGTACTTC. Translation: CASSVDRQVEQYF.

The chain has TRBV25-1 and TRBJ1-4; 8 bases match TRBD1. Per germline, CDR1 MGHDK and CDR2 SYGVNS. This CDR3 region has 15 residues. V was clipped by 3 bases and J by 11 bases; unmatched bases: 11. The CDR3 sequence: CASSDPTTGVRKLFF. DNA for the CDR3: TGTGCCAGCAGTGATCCTACGACAGGGGTTAGGAAACTGTTTTTT. The full variable domain, completed using reference TRBV25-1 and TRBJ1-4, is EADIYQTPRYLVIGTGKKITLECSQTMGHDKMYWYQQDPGMELHLIHYSYGVNSTEKGDLSSESTVSRIRTEHFPLTLESARPSHTSQYLCASSDPTTGVRKLFFGSGTQLSVL.

The chain recombines TRBV27 with TRBJ2-1; TRBD2 matches at 7 bases. V trimming: 2 bases; J trimming: 7 bases; junction bases outside the gene matches: 5. CDR3 size: 14 residues. Germline V lookup: CDR1 MNHEY, CDR2 SMNVEV (reference sequence). The CDR3 protein is CASSLALAANEQFF. CDR3 DNA sequence: TGTGCCAGCAGTTTAGCCCTAGCGGCGAATGAGCAGTTCTTC.

This clone has only one observation. The chain couples TRBV29-1 to TRBJ2-7; D ambiguous. The CDR3 totals 12 residues. Trimming cost V 4 bases and J 4 bases, with 11 bases left between them. CDR1 SQVTM and CDR2 ANQGSEA come from the germline V gene. CDR3 bases: TGCAGCGTTGCCGAGGTAGAGTACGAGCAGTACTTC. Amino acids: CSVAEVEYEQYF.

In this sample, this clone turned up once. The chain carries TRBV27 and TRBJ1-5; no clear D. This CDR3 is 17 amino acids long. In germline, CDR1 is MNHEY, CDR2 SMNVEV (reference sequence). V lost 5 bases and J lost 0, with 17 bases in between. The CDR3 region is CASSPGRVSVSNQPQHF. DNA of the CDR3: TGTGCCAGCAGTCCCGGGCGGGTATCCGTTAGCAATCAGCCCCAGCATTTT.